These 13 T cell receptor beta chains were all obtained from the same sample, sequenced in a study of blood T cell repertoires in COVID-19. Method: immunoSEQ multiplex PCR; TCRdb's copy keeps in-frame clones and lacks some. The data show hundreds of thousands of clones, with under 90% seen just once and approximately 4.8% held by the top ten. What was sequenced was PBMCs or T cells enriched from blood (not recorded which). Receptors were obtained from a woman between 50 and 59 years old who had been exposed to COVID-19.

The genes are TRBV28 and TRBJ1-6; the match to TRBD1 covers 7 bases. Trimming cost V 6 bases and J 10 bases; bases outside gene matches: 3. The CDR3 contains 12 residues. The germline gives CDR1 MDHEN, CDR2 SYDVKM. DNA of the CDR3: TGTGCCAGCAGGAGACAGGGCTCACCCCTCCACTTT. Translated, it gives CASRRQGSPLHF.

This rearrangement joins TRBV28 to TRBJ1-1; TRBD1 matches at 8 bases. CDR1 is MDHEN and CDR2 is SYDVKM in the germline V gene. This CDR3 is 13 amino acids long. The junction had 8 bases not matched to a gene; V was cut back by 4 bases and J by 10 bases. The CDR3: CASSSSGQGGAFF. The CDR3 region has the DNA TGTGCCAGCAGTTCCTCTGGACAGGGCGGAGCTTTCTTT.

V gene TRBV5-1 combines with J gene TRBJ1-1; a weak D match, TRBD1 (6 bases). V lost 5 bases to trimming and J lost 8 bases, with 19 bases between them. CDR3 length: 14 amino acids. Per germline, CDR1 SGHRS and CDR2 YFSETQ. CDR3 nucleotide sequence: TGCGCCAGCAGTCAAAATCCGGGACACCACGAAGCTTTCTTT. Protein product: CASSQNPGHHEAFF. The full variable domain, rest sourced from reference TRBV5-1 and TRBJ1-1, is KAGVTQTPRYLIKTRGQQVTLSCSPISGHRSVSWYQQTPGQGLQFLFEYFSETQRNKGNFPGRFSGRQFSNSRSEMNVSTLELGDSALYLCASSQNPGHHEAFFGQGTRLTVV.

This chain joins TRBV28 and TRBJ1-4; TRBD1 is a possible D gene (6 bases). The V end was cut by 7 bases, the J end by 8 bases, with 17 bases between. The germline V gene has CDR1 MDHEN and CDR2 SYDVKM. This CDR3 region has 14 residues. CDR3 amino acids: CASTPRQGPEKLFF. The CDR3 nucleotides are TGTGCCAGCACTCCCCGCCAGGGGCCCGAAAAACTGTTTTTT.

The V and J genes are TRBV6-5 and TRBJ1-6, with 8 bases lining up with TRBD1. V lost 6 bases to trimming and J lost 8 bases; unmatched junction nucleotides: 6. Germline V gives CDR1 MNHEY, CDR2 SVGAGI. The CDR3 is 14 amino acids. In nucleotides, the CDR3 is TGTGCCAGCAGGCCCGGGACAGGCTATTCACCCCTCCACTTT. This sequence encodes CASRPGTGYSPLHF.

V and J are TRBV9 and TRBJ1-3, with D unclear. Trimming cost V 4 bases and J 2 bases, with 4 bases left between them. The CDR3 extends over 12 amino acids. Germline CDR1 is SGDLS and CDR2 is YYNGEE. The CDR3 protein is CASSPTGNTIYF. Written as DNA, the CDR3 is TGTGCCAGCAGCCCTACTGGAAACACCATATATTTT.

The chain combines TRBV9 with TRBJ1-2; D may be TRBD1 (6 bases). Germline CDR1 reads SGDLS; CDR2 reads YYNGEE. The CDR3 consists of 14 residues. With 0 bases removed from V and 7 bases from J, the gap between germline ends came to 13 bases. CDR3 sequence (DNA): TGTGCCAGCAGCGTAGGGGGGCCAGCTCTTGGCTACACCTTC. It specifies CASSVGGPALGYTF.

The chain is built from TRBV3-1 (or the pseudogene TRBV3-2) and TRBJ2-7; D may be TRBD2 (7 bases). This CDR3 contains 16 residues. The germline V gene encodes CDR1 LGHDT and CDR2 YNNKEL (reference sequence). Trimming pared 4 bases from V and 2 bases from J, leaving 18 bases between. The CDR3 DNA follows: TGTGCCAGCAGCCCCTTAAAGGGGGGGGCACCCTACGAGCAGTACTTC. It yields the protein CASSPLKGGAPYEQYF.

The chain uses TRBV28 and TRBJ1-2, with TRBD1 as a possible D gene (6 bases). Germline assignment: CDR1 MDHEN and CDR2 SYDVKM. V gave up 1 base and J gave up 3 bases, with 6 bases separating them. The CDR3 has 13 residues. CDR3: CASSLSGDYGYTF. CDR3 nucleotide sequence: TGTGCCAGCAGTTTATCAGGGGACTATGGCTACACCTTC.

This rearrangement joins TRBV6-5 to TRBJ1-2; a weak D match, TRBD1 (6 bases). V was shortened by 2 bases and J by 1 base, with 11 bases between the two germline ends. Germline-derived CDR1 and CDR2 are MNHEY and SVGAGI. This CDR3 has 15 residues. DNA for the CDR3: TGTGCCAGCAGTTACCCCGAGGGGGTTAACTATGGCTACACCTTC. Translated: CASSYPEGVNYGYTF.

The J gene is TRBJ2-5, the V gene TRBV11-2; D gene ambiguous. Between the trimmed V and J ends, which lost 5 bases and 5 bases, there was a span of 18 bases. CDR1 SGHAT and CDR2 FQNNGV come from the germline V gene. The CDR3 totals 15 residues. CDR3 protein: CASSRGTFRAETQYF. The DNA for the CDR3 is TGTGCCAGCAGCCGCGGAACTTTCCGCGCGGAGACCCAGTACTTC.

This chain uses TRBV28 with TRBJ1-2; 7 positions match TRBD1. The CDR3 is 15 amino acids. Germline trimming cut 4 bases from V and 6 bases from J; bases unmatched to any gene: 11. CDR1 and CDR2 (germline): MDHEN, SYDVKM. The CDR3 loop reads CASSSRYDREDGYTF. CDR3 sequence (DNA): TGTGCCAGCAGTTCCCGCTATGACAGGGAGGATGGCTACACCTTC.

This sequence joins TRBV11-2 and TRBJ2-3, with a weak D call TRBD2 (6 bases). The CDR3 consists of 12 residues. Trimming left V 5 bases short and J 5 bases short, with 8 bases between. Germline V gives CDR1 SGHAT, CDR2 FQNNGV. As DNA, the CDR3 is TGTGCCAGCAGCCCCGGGGGAGATACGCAGTATTTT. Translated, it gives CASSPGGDTQYF. Supplemented by reference TRBV11-2 and TRBJ2-3, the full variable domain reads EAGVAQSPRYKIIEKRQSVAFWCNPISGHATLYWYQQILGQGPKLLIQFQNNGVVDDSQLPKDRFSAERLKGVDSTLKIQPAKLEDSAVYLCASSPGGDTQYFGPGTRLTVL.